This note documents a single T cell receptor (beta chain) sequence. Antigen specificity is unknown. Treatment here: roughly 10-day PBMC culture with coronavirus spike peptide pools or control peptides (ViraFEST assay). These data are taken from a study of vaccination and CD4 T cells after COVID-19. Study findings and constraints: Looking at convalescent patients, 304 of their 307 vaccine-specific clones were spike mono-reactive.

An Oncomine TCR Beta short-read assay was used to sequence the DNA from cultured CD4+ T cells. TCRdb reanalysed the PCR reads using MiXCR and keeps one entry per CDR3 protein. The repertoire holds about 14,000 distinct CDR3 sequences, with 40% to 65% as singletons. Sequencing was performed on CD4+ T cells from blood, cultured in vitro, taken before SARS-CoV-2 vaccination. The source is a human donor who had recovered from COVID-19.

The chain's CDR3 is CASSRDSRYGYTF. In DNA form, the CDR3 reads TGTGCCAGCAGCCGGGACAGCCGATATGGCTACACCTTC. This rearrangement joins TRBV5-6 to TRBJ1-2; 7 nucleotides match TRBD1. The germline CDR1 and CDR2 sequences are SGHDT and YYEEEE. The CDR3 sequence is 13 residues long. Germline trimming cut 4 bases from V and 5 bases from J; bases unmatched to any gene: 5.